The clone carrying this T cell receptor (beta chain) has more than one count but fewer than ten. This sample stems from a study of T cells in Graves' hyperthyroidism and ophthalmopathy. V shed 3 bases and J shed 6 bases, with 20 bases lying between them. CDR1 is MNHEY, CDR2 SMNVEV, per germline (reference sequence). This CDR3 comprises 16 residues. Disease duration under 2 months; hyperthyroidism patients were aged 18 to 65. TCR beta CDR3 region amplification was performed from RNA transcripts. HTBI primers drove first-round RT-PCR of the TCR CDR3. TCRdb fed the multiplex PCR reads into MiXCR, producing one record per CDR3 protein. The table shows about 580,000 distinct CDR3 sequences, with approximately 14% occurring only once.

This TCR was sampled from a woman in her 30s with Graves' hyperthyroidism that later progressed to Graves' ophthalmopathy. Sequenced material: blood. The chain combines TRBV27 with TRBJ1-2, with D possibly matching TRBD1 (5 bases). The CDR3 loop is CASSFLTRRGPDGYTF. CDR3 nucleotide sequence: TGTGCCAGCAGTTTCCTAACCAGGAGGGGCCCCGATGGCTACACCTTC.